One and the same sample provided the 7 T cell receptor beta chains below, sequenced in a study of identifying expanded T cells in peripheral blood. Method: immunoSEQ multiplex PCR; TCRdb's copy keeps in-frame clones and lacks some. The sample records more than 95,000 clones, roughly 80% being singletons. Input material: blood. The receptor set was obtained from a person aged 18 to 70 in good health.

This rearrangement joins TRBV6-5 to TRBJ2-6; no definite D call. The CDR3 has 14 amino acids. CDR1 is MNHEY and CDR2 is SVGAGI in the germline V gene. Trimming took off 7 bases at V and 4 bases at J, with 11 bases between the two ends. The CDR3 nucleotides read TGTGCCAGCAACCTACGGTCGGGGGCCAACGTCCTGACTTTC. Translation gives CASNLRSGANVLTF.

The CDR3 DNA reads TGCGCCAGCAGCCAACCGAGGGAGACCCAGTACTTC. It encodes CASSQPRETQYF. This chain links TRBV4-1 with TRBJ2-5; unclear D gene. CDR3 length equals 12 residues. With 2 bases removed from V and 5 bases from J, the gap between germline ends came to 6 bases. Per the germline V gene, CDR1 is MGHRA and CDR2 is YSYEKL.

This chain connects TRBV5-6 to TRBJ1-2; 8 bases map to TRBD1. Trimming at V came to 3 bases and at J to 3 bases, leaving 10 bases not matched to a gene. CDR1 SGHDT and CDR2 YYEEEE come from the germline V gene. There are 16 residues in the CDR3. CDR3 sequence: CASSSQGVGDYYGYTF. The CDR3 region has the DNA TGTGCCAGCAGCTCACAGGGGGTCGGGGACTACTATGGCTACACCTTC.

The V gene is TRBV25-1, the J gene TRBJ2-4; D is uncertain. The germline V gene encodes CDR1 MGHDK and CDR2 SYGVNS. The CDR3 contains 14 residues. V dropped 4 bases and J dropped 0 bases, with 7 bases sitting between them. The CDR3 DNA reads TGTGCCAGCAGTGTAGGCCCAGCCAAAAACATTCAGTACTTC. Translation gives CASSVGPAKNIQYF. The whole variable domain, filled in from reference TRBV25-1 and TRBJ2-4, reads EADIYQTPRYLVIGTGKKITLECSQTMGHDKMYWYQQDPGMELHLIHYSYGVNSTEKGDLSSESTVSRIRTEHFPLTLESARPSHTSQYLCASSVGPAKNIQYFGAGTRLSVL.

The genes are TRBV6-6 and TRBJ1-1; TRBD1 agrees at 10 bases. J gave up 4 bases and V 5 bases, and 7 bases lay outside the gene matches. The germline V gene has CDR1 MNHNY and CDR2 SVGAGI (reference sequence). This CDR3 spans 15 amino acids. In DNA, the CDR3 is TGTGCCAGCAGTCCCGGACAGGGGGGAGGCACTGAAGCTTTCTTT. Its translation: CASSPGQGGGTEAFF.

The chain recombines TRBV27 with TRBJ2-7, with unresolved D. CDR1 MNHEY and CDR2 SMNVEV come from the germline V gene (reference sequence). Trimming took 0 bases from V and 3 from J, leaving 6 bases between them. The CDR3 sequence is 13 residues long. CDR3 DNA sequence: TGTGCCAGCAGTTTATCGCCCGGCTACGAGCAGTACTTC. Protein product: CASSLSPGYEQYF.

The J gene is TRBJ1-4, the V gene TRBV7-2, with 9 bases identical to TRBD1. With 3 bases clipped from V and 7 bases from J, the junction kept 3 bases outside the gene matches. Germline CDR1 is SGHTA and CDR2 is FQGNSA. The CDR3 is 14 residues long. The CDR3 protein is CASSFGQGTEKLFF. The CDR3 coding sequence is TGTGCCAGCAGCTTCGGACAGGGGACTGAAAAACTGTTTTTT.